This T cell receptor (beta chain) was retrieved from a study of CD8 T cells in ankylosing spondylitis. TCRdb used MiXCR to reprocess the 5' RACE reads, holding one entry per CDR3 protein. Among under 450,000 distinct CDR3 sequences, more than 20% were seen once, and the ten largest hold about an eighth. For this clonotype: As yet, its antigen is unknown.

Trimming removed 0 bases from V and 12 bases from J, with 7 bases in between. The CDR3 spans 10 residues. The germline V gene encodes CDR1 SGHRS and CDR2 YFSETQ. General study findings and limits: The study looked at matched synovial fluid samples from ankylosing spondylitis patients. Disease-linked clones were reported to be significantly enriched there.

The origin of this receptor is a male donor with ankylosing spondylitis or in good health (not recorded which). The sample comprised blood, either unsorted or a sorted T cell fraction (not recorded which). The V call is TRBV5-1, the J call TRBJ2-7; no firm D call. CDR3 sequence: CASSLALWYF. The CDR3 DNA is TGCGCCAGCAGCTTGGCTCTATGGTACTTC.